This T cell receptor (beta chain) is drawn from a study of post-analysis software for immune sequencing data. Looking at the study overall: Disease courses included relapsing-remitting, secondary progressive and progressive-relapsing multiple sclerosis.

Concerning this clonotype itself: Its antigen is still unknown.

Study conclusions and caveats: Significantly lower normalized Chao1 diversity was seen in multiple sclerosis patients than in controls. The F measure placed samples prepared in the same batch into strongly shared clusters.

The authors incorporated unique molecular identifiers into the TCR beta cDNA libraries. cDNA molecules numbering about 470,000 came from roughly 1 to 10 million T cells. Via MiXCR, TCRdb re-called the PCR reads, giving one row per CDR3 protein. The table records 820,000 or so distinct CDR3 sequences, around 50% of them present only once. The clonotype originates from a girl aged 5-17 years with multiple sclerosis. Sequenced input: blood.

The CDR3: CASSLAAGVRAHEQYF. CDR3 DNA sequence: TGTGCCAGCAGCTTAGCAGCGGGAGTTCGGGCCCACGAGCAGTACTTC. The chain combines TRBV7-9 with TRBJ2-7; TRBD2 matches at 8 bases. V dropped 0 bases and J dropped 5; count of bases not matched to a gene: 9. The CDR3 is made up of 16 amino acids. Germline V gene data show CDR1 as SEHNR and CDR2 as FQNEAQ (reference sequence).